This record covers a single T cell receptor beta chain. The data were taken from a study of T cell responses to AZD1222 COVID-19 vaccine. TCRdb's copy holds only in-frame clones and misses some; the assay was immunoSEQ multiplex PCR. Of roughly 260,000 clones detected, approximately 93% appear once; the ten largest clones hold 0.5% to 0.7%. The CDR3 covers 15 residues. CDR1 and CDR2 from the germline V gene are WSHSY and SAAADI. J was trimmed by 4 bases and V by 0 bases; bases with no gene match: 3. The sequence was obtained from an adult in good health. The sequencing used peripheral blood, collected on day 0 of AZD1222 vaccination. The chain joins TRBV10-2 to TRBJ2-1; 7 positions match TRBD1. CDR3 in DNA: TGCGCCAGCAGTGAGTCAAGGGGGCCTTACAATGAGCAGTTCTTC. This gives the protein CASSESRGPYNEQFF.